The 14 T cell receptor beta chains given below trace back to one sample, sequenced in a study of cytomegalovirus exposure and HLA in healthy donors. The study ran its PCR with 60 Vbeta and 13 Jbeta primers. Profiling relied on immunoSEQ multiplex PCR, and the TCRdb table lists in-frame clones only, not all of them. The sample contains hundreds of thousands of clones, 55% to 75% of which appear only once. The specimen was PBMCs. The receptors were sampled from a middle-aged man in good health and CMV-seropositive.

The CDR3 nucleotides read TGCGCCAGCAGTGAGTCAGGGGAAACTGAAGCTTTCTTT. Amino acids: CASSESGETEAFF. The J gene is TRBJ1-1, the V gene TRBV10-1; maybe TRBD1 (5 bases). V dropped 0 bases and J dropped 5 bases, with 7 bases sitting between them. This CDR3 contains 13 residues. The germline V gene has CDR1 WNHNN and CDR2 SYGVQD (reference sequence).

The chain joins TRBV15 to TRBJ2-1; 12 bases align to TRBD1. CDR3 length: 15 amino acids. J was trimmed by 4 bases and V by 5 bases; bases with no gene match: 3. Germline CDR1 and CDR2: LNHNV and YYDKDF (reference sequence). This chain's CDR3 is CATSRDRGLYNEQFF. The DNA of the CDR3 is TGTGCCACCAGCCGGGACAGGGGGCTATACAATGAGCAGTTCTTC.

The chain couples TRBV6-1 to TRBJ2-7; TRBD1 aligns across 9 bases. The trim removed 1 base at V and 5 bases at J, leaving 6 bases unmatched. Germline CDR1 MNHNS, CDR2 SASEGT. The length of the CDR3 is 15 residues. This CDR3 reads CASSEVGTGFNEQYF. CDR3 in DNA: TGTGCCAGCAGTGAAGTGGGGACAGGGTTCAACGAGCAGTACTTC.

The V call is TRBV6-4, the J call TRBJ2-1; 8 bases fit TRBD2. V lost 5 bases to trimming and J lost 6 bases; unmatched junction nucleotides: 9. From germline, CDR1 is MRHNA and CDR2 SNTAGT. The CDR3 runs to 15 residues. The CDR3 protein is CASSQTGGPSNEQFF. CDR3 DNA: TGTGCCAGCAGTCAAACGGGGGGGCCGTCCAATGAGCAGTTCTTC.

This clone was observed once. V is TRBV5-6 and J is TRBJ2-2, with 8 positions matching TRBD1. CDR1 is SGHDT and CDR2 is YYEEEE in the germline V gene. The CDR3 is 16 amino acids. V gave up 3 bases and J gave up 3 bases; unmatched junction bases: 7. CDR3 protein: CASSWEDRADTGELFF. The CDR3 coding sequence is TGTGCCAGCAGCTGGGAGGACAGGGCGGACACCGGGGAGCTGTTTTTT.

The chain is built from TRBV4-1 and TRBJ1-2; tentatively, D is TRBD1 (6 bases). V lost 1 base and J lost 2, with 11 bases in between. Per germline, CDR1 MGHRA and CDR2 YSYEKL. CDR3 length equals 15 residues. This CDR3 is CASSQGQEQNYGYTF. Here the CDR3 DNA reads TGCGCCAGCAGCCAAGGACAGGAGCAAAACTATGGCTACACCTTC.

The chain combines TRBV6-5 with TRBJ2-4; unclear D gene. This CDR3 contains 14 residues. V lost 7 bases, J lost 1 base, and 11 bases lay in between. The germline gives CDR1 MNHEY, CDR2 SVGAGI. CDR3 sequence: CASNPYGAKNIQYF. CDR3 DNA sequence: TGTGCCAGCAACCCCTACGGGGCCAAAAACATTCAGTACTTC.

The chain has TRBV6-1 and TRBJ2-7, with TRBD1 matching 10 bases. CDR3 size: 15 residues. Losses at the gene ends were 5 bases for V and 3 bases for J; bases not matched to a gene: 7. CDR1 is MNHNS, CDR2 SASEGT, per germline. CDR3 DNA: TGTGCCAGCAGTTCCCCGGGACAGGGGTTCTACGAGCAGTACTTC. Translation gives CASSSPGQGFYEQYF.

The rearrangement joins TRBV27 to TRBJ1-6; a weak D match, TRBD1 (5 bases). There are 14 residues in the CDR3. Trimming left V 2 bases short and J 10 bases short, with 12 bases between. Germline CDR1 MNHEY, CDR2 SMNVEV (reference sequence). In DNA, the CDR3 is TGTGCCAGCAGTTTAGCCAGGGCAGACTCACCCCTCCACTTT. Translating gives CASSLARADSPLHF.

This clone occurred a few times. V and J are TRBV2 and TRBJ2-5, with D perhaps matching TRBD2 (6 bases). V was clipped by 6 bases and J by 5 bases, with 19 bases between them. Germline CDR1 SNHLY, CDR2 FYNNEI. The CDR3 length is 15 residues. This chain's CDR3 is CASSDIRRGGETQYF. CDR3 nucleotides: TGTGCCAGCAGCGATATCCGGAGGGGTGGGGAGACCCAGTACTTC.

This clone was seen a few times. This chain joins TRBV7-9 and TRBJ2-5; no reliable D call. Germline lookup yields CDR1 SEHNR and CDR2 FQNEAQ (reference sequence). V lost 5 bases to trimming and J lost 4 bases, with 8 bases between them. The length of the CDR3 is 12 residues. The CDR3 DNA reads as TGTGCCAGCAGCACCGGTGCAGAGACCCAGTACTTC. Translating gives CASSTGAETQYF. Combining the CDR3 with reference TRBV7-9 and TRBJ2-5 gives the whole variable domain DTGVSQNPRHKITKRGQNVTFRCDPISEHNRLYWYRQTLGQGPEFLTYFQNEAQLEKSRLLSDRFSAERPKGSFSTLEIQRTEQGDSAMYLCASSTGAETQYFGPGTRLLVL.

The chain recombines TRBV5-4 with TRBJ2-3; D is uncertain. The CDR3 has 15 residues. The ends were cut back, 0 bases at V and 2 bases at J, with 10 bases in the middle. CDR1 is SGHNT, CDR2 YYREEE, per germline (reference sequence). This chain's CDR3 is CASSLAPNPTDTQYF. CDR3 DNA: TGTGCCAGCAGCTTGGCCCCTAATCCCACAGATACGCAGTATTTT.

This clone was observed a handful of times. V usage is TRBV28 and J usage is TRBJ2-7; no clear D gene. Per the germline V gene, CDR1 is MDHEN and CDR2 is SYDVKM. CDR3 length: 16 residues. With 6 bases removed from V and 3 bases from J, the gap between germline ends came to 21 bases. DNA for the CDR3: TGTGCCAGCAGCCCGAAGCCGTCTCACTATTACTACGAGCAGTACTTC. Translation: CASSPKPSHYYYEQYF.

V gene TRBV7-9 combines with J gene TRBJ2-3, with D possibly matching TRBD2 (6 bases). Germline V gene lookup returns CDR1 SEHNR and CDR2 FQNEAQ (reference sequence). There are 14 residues in the CDR3. V lost 4 bases, J lost 6 bases, and 14 bases lay in between. CDR3 nucleotides: TGTGCCAGCAGCTCACGTGGGGGGACCGATACGCAGTATTTT. The encoded protein is CASSSRGGTDTQYF. The whole variable domain, filled in from reference TRBV7-9 and TRBJ2-3, reads DTGVSQNPRHKITKRGQNVTFRCDPISEHNRLYWYRQTLGQGPEFLTYFQNEAQLEKSRLLSDRFSAERPKGSFSTLEIQRTEQGDSAMYLCASSSRGGTDTQYFGPGTRLTVL.